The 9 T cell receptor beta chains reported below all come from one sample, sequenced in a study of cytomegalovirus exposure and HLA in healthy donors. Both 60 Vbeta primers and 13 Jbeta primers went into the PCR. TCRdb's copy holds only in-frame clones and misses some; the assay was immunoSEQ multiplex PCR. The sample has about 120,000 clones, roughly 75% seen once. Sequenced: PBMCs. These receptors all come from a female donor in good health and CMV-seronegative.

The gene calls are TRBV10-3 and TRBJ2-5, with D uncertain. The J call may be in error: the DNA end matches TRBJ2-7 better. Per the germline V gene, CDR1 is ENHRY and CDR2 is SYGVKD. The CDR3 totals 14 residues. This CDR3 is CAISEFMVTYEQYF. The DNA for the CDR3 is TGTGCCATCAGTGAGTTTATGGTAACCTACGAGCAGTACTTC.

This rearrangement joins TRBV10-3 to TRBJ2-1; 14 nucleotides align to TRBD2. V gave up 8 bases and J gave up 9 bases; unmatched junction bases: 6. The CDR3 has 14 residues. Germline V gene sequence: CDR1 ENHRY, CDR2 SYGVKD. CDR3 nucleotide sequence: TGTGCCATCGGGGGACTAGCGGGAGTTATTGAGCAGTTCTTC. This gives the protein CAIGGLAGVIEQFF.

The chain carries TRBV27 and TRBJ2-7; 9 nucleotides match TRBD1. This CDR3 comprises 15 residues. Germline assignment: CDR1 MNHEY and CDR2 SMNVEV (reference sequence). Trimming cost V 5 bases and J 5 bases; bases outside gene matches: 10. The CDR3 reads CASSPTGTGIHEQYF. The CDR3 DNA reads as TGTGCCAGCAGTCCCACCGGGACAGGGATCCACGAGCAGTACTTC.

CDR3 sequence: CASSFGSAYTDTQYF. CDR3 in DNA: TGTGCCAGCAGTTTCGGGTCAGCTTACACAGATACGCAGTATTTT. The J gene is TRBJ2-3, the V gene TRBV27; no firm D call. The germline V and J ends were trimmed by 3 bases and 2 bases, with 12 bases remaining between them. This CDR3 has 15 residues. Germline V gene lookup returns CDR1 MNHEY and CDR2 SMNVEV (reference sequence).

CDR3 nucleotide sequence: TGTGCCTGGGACAGGGCCGGCCAGCCCCAGCATTTT. This translates into CAWDRAGQPQHF. The chain is built from TRBV30 and TRBJ1-5, with TRBD1 identical over 7 bases. V was clipped by 5 bases and J by 7 bases; unmatched bases: 5. The CDR3 contains 12 residues. Germline CDR1 is GTSNPN and CDR2 is SVGIG (reference sequence).

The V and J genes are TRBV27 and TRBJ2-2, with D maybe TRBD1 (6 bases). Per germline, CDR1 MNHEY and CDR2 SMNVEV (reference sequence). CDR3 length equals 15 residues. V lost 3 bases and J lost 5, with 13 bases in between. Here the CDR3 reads CASSLDRRGTGELFF. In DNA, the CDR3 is TGTGCCAGCAGTTTGGACAGAAGGGGAACCGGGGAGCTGTTTTTT.

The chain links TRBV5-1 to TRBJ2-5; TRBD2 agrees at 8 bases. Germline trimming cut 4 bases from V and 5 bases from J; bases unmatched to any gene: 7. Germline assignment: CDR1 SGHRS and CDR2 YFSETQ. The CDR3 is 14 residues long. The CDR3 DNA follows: TGCGCCAGCAGCCTAAGCGGGGGCGAGGAGACCCAGTACTTC. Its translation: CASSLSGGEETQYF. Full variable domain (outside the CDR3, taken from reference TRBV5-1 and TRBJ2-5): KAGVTQTPRYLIKTRGQQVTLSCSPISGHRSVSWYQQTPGQGLQFLFEYFSETQRNKGNFPGRFSGRQFSNSRSEMNVSTLELGDSALYLCASSLSGGEETQYFGPGTRLLVL.

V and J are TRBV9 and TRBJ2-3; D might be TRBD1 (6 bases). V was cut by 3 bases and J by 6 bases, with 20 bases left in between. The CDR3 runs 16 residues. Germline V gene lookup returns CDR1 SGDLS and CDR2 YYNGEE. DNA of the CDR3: TGTGCCAGCAGCGGAAGGGGGAGAGGACGGACGGATACGCAGTATTTT. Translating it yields CASSGRGRGRTDTQYF.

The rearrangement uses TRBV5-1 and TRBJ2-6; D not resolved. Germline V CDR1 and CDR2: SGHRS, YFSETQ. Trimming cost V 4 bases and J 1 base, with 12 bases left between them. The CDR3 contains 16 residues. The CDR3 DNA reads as TGCGCCAGCAGCCCAGGTCCTCGTTCTGGGGCCAACGTCCTGACTTTC. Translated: CASSPGPRSGANVLTF.